Shown below are 14 T cell receptor beta chains from a single sample sequenced in a study of T cell changes during pregnancy in multiple sclerosis. Assay used: immunoSEQ multiplex PCR; TCRdb lists only in-frame clones, some missing. The table includes about 60,000 clones, around 91% detected once. Here the sequenced sample was peripheral blood, taken in the third trimester of pregnancy. The source is a female donor in good health, enrolled as a control in a pregnancy study.

This sequence joins TRBV10-3 and TRBJ2-5, with 9 positions matching TRBD2. Germline V gene sequence: CDR1 ENHRY, CDR2 SYGVKD. The CDR3 totals 15 residues. Trimming cost V 3 bases and J 1 base; bases outside gene matches: 3. CDR3 sequence: CAISDLSGSQETQYF. CDR3 bases: TGTGCCATCAGTGATCTTAGCGGGAGCCAAGAGACCCAGTACTTC.

The chain carries TRBV19 and TRBJ2-7, with D maybe TRBD1 (6 bases). The CDR3 has 17 amino acids. V gave up 0 bases and J gave up 2 bases, with 17 bases separating them. Germline V gene lookup returns CDR1 LNHDA and CDR2 SQIVND (reference sequence). The CDR3 sequence is CASSIDPGQFPTYEQYF. DNA for the CDR3: TGTGCCAGTAGTATAGATCCCGGACAGTTTCCAACCTACGAGCAGTACTTC.

V is TRBV13 and J is TRBJ2-2, with a weak D call TRBD2 (7 bases). The CDR3 spans 15 residues. CDR1 is PRHDT, CDR2 FYEKMQ, per germline (reference sequence). Trimming removed 5 bases at V and 5 bases at J, with 15 bases between. In DNA form, the CDR3 reads TGTGCCAGCAGCCCCCCGGGGAGGGGGACCGGGGAGCTGTTTTTT. Its protein product is CASSPPGRGTGELFF.

The chain recombines TRBV6-1 with TRBJ2-7; 7 nucleotides line up with TRBD1. With 7 bases clipped from V and 0 bases from J, the junction kept 9 bases outside the gene matches. The germline V gene has CDR1 MNHNS and CDR2 SASEGT. The CDR3 loop spans 15 amino acids. DNA of the CDR3: TGTGCCAGCAAGGCGTTCAGGGACAGCTCCTACGAGCAGTACTTC. Translation gives CASKAFRDSSYEQYF.

This clone was recorded once. The genes are TRBV5-1 and TRBJ1-1, with D tentatively TRBD1 (6 bases). The V and J ends lost 4 bases and 4 bases respectively, with 17 bases between them. Germline V lookup: CDR1 SGHRS, CDR2 YFSETQ. This CDR3 is built from 15 residues. CDR3 residues: CASSVVQGRATEAFF. CDR3 DNA sequence: TGCGCCAGCAGCGTTGTGCAGGGGCGGGCCACTGAAGCTTTCTTT.

The gene calls are TRBV10-2 and TRBJ1-2, with no clear D. V lost 3 bases and J 1 base, leaving 6 bases between the germline ends. CDR1 WSHSY and CDR2 SAAADI come from the germline V gene. This CDR3 region has 13 residues. The chain's CDR3 is CASSDGINYGYTF. DNA of the CDR3: TGCGCCAGCAGTGACGGGATTAACTATGGCTACACCTTC.

The chain joins TRBV11-3 to TRBJ2-1; D ambiguous. Germline CDR1 is SGHNT and CDR2 is YENEEA. This CDR3 has 15 amino acids. With 3 bases removed from V and 5 bases from J, the gap between germline ends came to 14 bases. CDR3 sequence (DNA): TGTGCCAGCAGCTTCGTCTTGAACTATGACAATGAGCAGTTCTTC. Translating it yields CASSFVLNYDNEQFF.

The chain is built from TRBV7-8 and TRBJ2-5, with 10 bases identical to TRBD2. This CDR3 has 18 amino acids. Trimming removed 6 bases from V and 5 bases from J; junction bases left unmatched: 18. Per the germline V gene, CDR1 is SGHVS and CDR2 is FQNEAQ. CDR3 in amino acids: CASSLARIAGGSGETQYF. The CDR3 nucleotides are TGTGCCAGCAGTCTAGCTCGTATAGCGGGGGGTAGTGGCGAGACCCAGTACTTC.

The CDR3 DNA sequence: TGCAGCGTTGATCGGGGGGCTCAGTCCTACAATGAGCAGTTCTTC. It is translated as CSVDRGAQSYNEQFF. This rearrangement joins TRBV29-1 to TRBJ2-1; D is perhaps TRBD2 (7 bases). Looked up from germline, CDR1 is SQVTM and CDR2 is ANQGSEA. V was shortened by 3 bases and J by 1 base, with 13 bases between the two germline ends. The CDR3 extends over 15 amino acids.

The chain joins TRBV6-5 to TRBJ2-1; tentatively, D is TRBD2 (5 bases). This CDR3 is built from 14 residues. Looked up from germline, CDR1 is MNHEY and CDR2 is SVGAGI. V lost 0 bases, J lost 8 bases, and 11 bases lay in between. For the CDR3, the DNA is TGTGCCAGCAGTTACTCGGGAGAGCAAGATGAGCAGTTCTTC. Its translation is CASSYSGEQDEQFF.

The CDR3 here is CAWSSGVNEKLFF. As DNA, the CDR3 is TGTGCCTGGAGTTCCGGGGTTAATGAAAAACTGTTTTTT. The chain carries TRBV30 and TRBJ1-4, with D hard to call. Trimming cost V 2 bases and J 4 bases, with 8 bases left between them. Germline V CDR1 and CDR2: GTSNPN, SVGIG (reference sequence). The CDR3 has 13 amino acids.

The chain has TRBV2 and TRBJ2-1; no definite D call. Germline V lookup: CDR1 SNHLY, CDR2 FYNNEI. Trimming cost V 1 base and J 7 bases, with 8 bases left between them. The length of the CDR3 is 13 residues. CDR3 region: CASSEEITNEQFF. CDR3 coding DNA: TGTGCCAGCAGTGAAGAGATTACTAATGAGCAGTTCTTC.

The J gene is TRBJ1-5, the V gene TRBV6-6; a possible D gene is TRBD1 (6 bases). The CDR3 has 13 residues. Germline CDR1 MNHNY, CDR2 SVGAGI (reference sequence). The V gene lost 7 bases and the J gene lost 4 bases, with 11 bases spanning the gap. As DNA, the CDR3 is TGTGCCAGCACCCTACAGGGTAATCAGCCCCAGCATTTT. Amino acids: CASTLQGNQPQHF.

The chain couples TRBV14 to TRBJ2-3, with TRBD2 matching 8 bases. Trimming cost V 4 bases and J 0 bases; bases outside gene matches: 3. The CDR3 is made up of 15 amino acids. Germline V gives CDR1 SGHDN, CDR2 FVKESK. The CDR3 loop reads CASSRGGRSTDTQYF. For the CDR3, the DNA is TGTGCCAGCAGCCGCGGGGGGCGGAGCACAGATACGCAGTATTTT.